These 24 T cell receptor beta chains were all obtained from the same sample, sequenced in a study of blood T cell repertoires in COVID-19. Only in-frame clones appear in the TCRdb table, and some are missing; sequencing was by immunoSEQ multiplex PCR. This sample has some 220,000 clones, with roughly 80% found just once. The sequenced material came from peripheral blood. The source is a woman aged 60-75 years with active or convalescent COVID-19.

The gene calls are TRBV7-8 and TRBJ2-4, with 10 bases that match TRBD1. Per the germline V gene, CDR1 is SGHVS and CDR2 is FQNEAQ. After removal of 2 bases from V and 0 bases from J, the junction contained 4 bases not matched to a gene. CDR3 length: 17 amino acids. DNA for the CDR3: TGTGCCAGCAGCTTATTTTGGGACAGGGGAGCCAAAAACATTCAGTACTTC. Translated: CASSLFWDRGAKNIQYF. The full variable domain, its missing parts supplied by reference TRBV7-8 and TRBJ2-4, is GAGVSQSPRYKVAKRGQDVALRCDPISGHVSLFWYQQALGQGPEFLTYFQNEAQLDKSGLPSDRFFAERPEGSVSTLKIQRTQQEDSAVYLCASSLFWDRGAKNIQYFGAGTRLSVL.

Points on this clone: At one end the junction does not follow the germline gene, possibly because of a read error. The V gene is TRBV28, the J gene TRBJ1-3, with 10 positions matching TRBD1. The CDR3 has 12 amino acids. The V gene's germline CDR1 is MDHEN and CDR2 SYDVKM. The CDR3 bases are TGTGCCAGCAGTTTATTTCAGGGACAGGGGCATTTT. Encoded protein: CASSLFQGQGHF.

The chain carries TRBV2 and TRBJ1-1, with D hard to call. This CDR3 region has 15 residues. Between the trimmed V and J ends, which lost 4 bases and 1 base, there was a span of 13 bases. From germline, CDR1 is SNHLY and CDR2 FYNNEI. The CDR3 reads CASSVGIPANTEAFF. The CDR3 DNA sequence: TGTGCCAGCAGTGTCGGGATCCCAGCGAACACTGAAGCTTTCTTT.

The chain uses TRBV9 and TRBJ2-1, with TRBD2 matching 11 bases. Looked up from germline, CDR1 is SGDLS and CDR2 is YYNGEE. V gave up 0 bases and J gave up 7 bases; unmatched junction bases: 6. The CDR3 is 16 residues long. DNA for the CDR3: TGTGCCAGCAGCGTAGAAGTCCTAGCGGGAGGTAATGAGCAGTTCTTC. Its translation is CASSVEVLAGGNEQFF.

V usage is TRBV7-2 and J usage is TRBJ2-1; 9 bases are shared with TRBD2. CDR1 and CDR2 from the germline V gene are SGHTA and FQGNSA. The CDR3 is 15 residues long. V dropped 4 bases and J dropped 4; count of bases not matched to a gene: 5. The CDR3, as DNA: TGTGCCAGCAGCTCACAGCTAGCGGGGTACAATGAGCAGTTCTTC. Amino acids: CASSSQLAGYNEQFF.

The rearrangement links TRBV25-1 to TRBJ1-1; 8 nucleotides align to TRBD1. J was trimmed by 2 bases and V by 1 base; bases with no gene match: 9. The germline V gene encodes CDR1 MGHDK and CDR2 SYGVNS. This CDR3 is 17 amino acids long. CDR3 protein: CASSESRGLRLNTEAFF. For the CDR3, the DNA is TGTGCCAGCAGTGAATCCAGGGGGCTGCGACTAAACACTGAAGCTTTCTTT.

This clone was detected only once. The chain carries TRBV14 and TRBJ2-4; D might be TRBD2 (6 bases). Germline V CDR1 and CDR2: SGHDN, FVKESK. CDR3 length equals 14 residues. With 1 base removed from V and 6 bases from J, the gap between germline ends came to 10 bases. In DNA, the CDR3 is TGTGCCAGCAGCCAAGCGGGAGTGAGAAACATTCAGTACTTC. Protein: CASSQAGVRNIQYF.

This clone is a singleton in its sample. The chain carries TRBV10-1 and TRBJ2-3; maybe TRBD1 (5 bases). Germline V CDR1 and CDR2: WNHNN, SYGVQD (reference sequence). V lost 0 bases and J 6 bases, leaving 7 bases between the germline ends. CDR3 length equals 13 residues. In DNA, the CDR3 is TGCGCCAGCAGTGAGTCAGGGGTGGATACGCAGTATTTT. Encoded protein: CASSESGVDTQYF.

The chain combines TRBV5-1 with TRBJ2-2; 13 bases match TRBD2. The germline V gene encodes CDR1 SGHRS and CDR2 YFSETQ. The CDR3 contains 18 residues. Unmatched junction bases numbered 11, after V lost 4 bases and J lost 5 bases. CDR3 amino acids: CASSDTSGGAIRTGELFF. CDR3 sequence (DNA): TGCGCCAGCAGCGATACTAGCGGGGGGGCCATTAGGACCGGGGAGCTGTTTTTT.

The chain joins TRBV4-2 to TRBJ2-1, with 15 bases fitting TRBD2. Trimming at V came to 0 bases and at J to 9 bases, leaving 9 bases not matched to a gene. The CDR3 has 18 amino acids. Germline assignment: CDR1 LGHNA and CDR2 YNFKEQ. As DNA, the CDR3 is TGTGCCAGCAGCCAAGAAACGCTCGGACTAGCGGGAGGGGCTGAGCAGTTCTTC. Translated, it gives CASSQETLGLAGGAEQFF.

The rearrangement uses TRBV5-1 and TRBJ2-3; the D is unclear. Trimming pared 3 bases from V and 0 bases from J, leaving 5 bases between. The CDR3 is 13 residues long. Germline V gene sequence: CDR1 SGHRS, CDR2 YFSETQ. The CDR3 DNA reads TGCGCCAGCAGCTCCCCTAGCACAGATACGCAGTATTTT. This encodes CASSSPSTDTQYF.

The chain recombines TRBV10-3 with TRBJ1-2, with 8 nucleotides matching TRBD1. This CDR3 is 17 amino acids long. CDR1 and CDR2 from the germline V gene are ENHRY and SYGVKD. Unmatched junction bases numbered 10, after V lost 0 bases and J lost 4 bases. The CDR3 DNA follows: TGTGCCATCAGTGAGTCAGCCGTAACAGGGGGGACCTATGGCTACACCTTC. Protein product: CAISESAVTGGTYGYTF.

This chain's CDR3 is CASSQDSTSGYNEQFF. CDR3 nucleotides: TGCGCCAGCAGCCAAGATTCGACTTCAGGGTACAATGAGCAGTTCTTC. The V call is TRBV4-1, the J call TRBJ2-1; D might be TRBD1 (5 bases). The V end was cut by 0 bases, the J end by 4 bases, with 13 bases between. There are 16 residues in the CDR3. Per the germline V gene, CDR1 is MGHRA and CDR2 is YSYEKL.

The chain has TRBV6-5 and TRBJ1-6, with 7 bases lining up with TRBD1. The V and J ends lost 4 bases and 7 bases, in that order; junction bases with no gene match: 7. The CDR3 contains 15 residues. Germline lookup yields CDR1 MNHEY and CDR2 SVGAGI. This CDR3 reads CASSLQGLTNSPLHF. In nucleotides, the CDR3 is TGTGCCAGCAGTTTACAGGGGCTAACCAATTCACCCCTCCACTTT.

The chain is built from TRBV30 and TRBJ2-1; TRBD1 agrees at 7 bases. In germline, CDR1 is GTSNPN, CDR2 SVGIG (reference sequence). CDR3 size: 12 residues. V lost 2 bases and J lost 12; bases outside the gene matches: 7. CDR3 residues: CAWSTGGQVQFF. The CDR3 bases are TGTGCCTGGAGTACTGGCGGACAGGTGCAGTTCTTC.

This rearrangement joins TRBV5-6 to TRBJ1-4, with D uncertain. Per the germline V gene, CDR1 is SGHDT and CDR2 is YYEEEE. The CDR3 is 19 amino acids. V was cut by 0 bases and J by 4 bases, with 22 bases left in between. The CDR3 spells CASSLAIPARLGFNEKLFF. In nucleotides, the CDR3 is TGTGCCAGCAGCTTGGCGATCCCGGCCCGACTCGGGTTTAATGAAAAACTGTTTTTT. The whole variable domain, remainder taken from reference TRBV5-6 and TRBJ1-4, is DAGVTQSPTHLIKTRGQQVTLRCSPKSGHDTVSWYQQALGQGPQFIFQYYEEEERQRGNFPDRFSGHQFPNYSSELNVNALLLGDSALYLCASSLAIPARLGFNEKLFFGSGTQLSVL.

This chain links TRBV5-6 with TRBJ2-2; TRBD2 aligns across 11 bases. The CDR3 is made up of 16 amino acids. J was trimmed by 6 bases and V by 3 bases; bases with no gene match: 7. Germline CDR1 reads SGHDT; CDR2 reads YYEEEE. The CDR3: CASSWGSGGAAGELFF. The CDR3 DNA sequence: TGTGCCAGCAGCTGGGGTAGCGGGGGGGCCGCCGGGGAGCTGTTTTTT.

V gene TRBV14 combines with J gene TRBJ2-5; D may be TRBD1 (5 bases). V lost 3 bases, J lost 5 bases, and 16 bases lay in between. The CDR3 is made up of 15 amino acids. From germline, CDR1 is SGHDN and CDR2 FVKESK. The CDR3 DNA reads TGTGCCAGCAGCCAGGTTGGGGCCGGTTGGGAGACCCAGTACTTC. Translation gives CASSQVGAGWETQYF. Supplemented by reference TRBV14 and TRBJ2-5, the full variable domain reads EAGVTQFPSHSVIEKGQTVTLRCDPISGHDNLYWYRRVMGKEIKFLLHFVKESKQDESGMPNNRFLAERTGGTYSTLKVQPAELEDSGVYFCASSQVGAGWETQYFGPGTRLLVL.

The J gene is TRBJ1-2, the V gene TRBV6-1, with 9 bases matching TRBD1. Trimming removed 0 bases from V and 5 bases from J; junction bases left unmatched: 7. Germline V gene lookup returns CDR1 MNHNS and CDR2 SASEGT. The CDR3 has 16 amino acids. In DNA, the CDR3 is TGTGCCAGCAGTGAAGCGCCTGGGACAGGGATTTATGGCTACACCTTC. Its translation: CASSEAPGTGIYGYTF.

In this sample, this clone turned up a few times. The J gene is TRBJ2-2, the V gene TRBV7-6; D gene unclear. Per germline, CDR1 SGHVS and CDR2 FNYEAQ. V was pared by 3 bases and J by 4 bases, with 9 bases between. The CDR3 spans 14 residues. CDR3 DNA sequence: TGTGCCAGCAGCTTTGAGACTGTCACCGGGGAGCTGTTTTTT. Amino acid sequence: CASSFETVTGELFF.

The genes are TRBV27 and TRBJ1-1; a weak D match, TRBD1 (6 bases). CDR3 length equals 17 residues. Trimming removed 6 bases at V and 1 base at J, with 21 bases between. Germline V CDR1 and CDR2: MNHEY, SMNVEV (reference sequence). The DNA of the CDR3 is TGTGCCAGCAGCCCCAGCGGTCAGGGACAACCGAACACTGAAGCTTTCTTT. Protein: CASSPSGQGQPNTEAFF.

The gene calls are TRBV19 and TRBJ2-1, with 10 bases fitting TRBD2. Germline-derived CDR1 and CDR2 are LNHDA and SQIVND (reference sequence). The junction had 10 bases not matched to a gene; V was cut back by 10 bases and J by 4 bases. This CDR3 comprises 15 residues. The CDR3 coding sequence is TGTGCCACGACCCAAGCGGGAGGGGTATACAATGAGCAGTTCTTC. It encodes CATTQAGGVYNEQFF.

The V gene is TRBV14, the J gene TRBJ2-3; the match to TRBD2 covers 7 bases. The CDR3 is made up of 15 amino acids. V trimming: 1 base; J trimming: 5 bases; junction bases outside the gene matches: 6. Germline lookup yields CDR1 SGHDN and CDR2 FVKESK. As DNA, the CDR3 is TGTGCCAGCAGCCAAGTGGGGACTAATGGAGATACGCAGTATTTT. This encodes CASSQVGTNGDTQYF.

The CDR3 sequence is CASSDGLAGVNEQYF. In nucleotides, the CDR3 is TGTGCCAGCAGTGACGGACTAGCGGGAGTTAACGAGCAGTACTTC. This chain links TRBV6-2 or TRBV6-3 with TRBJ2-7; 13 bases line up with TRBD2. The V segment lost 5 bases and the J segment 5 bases; nucleotides outside the gene matches: 6. CDR1 is MNHEY and CDR2 is SVGEGT in the germline V gene. This CDR3 has 15 residues.